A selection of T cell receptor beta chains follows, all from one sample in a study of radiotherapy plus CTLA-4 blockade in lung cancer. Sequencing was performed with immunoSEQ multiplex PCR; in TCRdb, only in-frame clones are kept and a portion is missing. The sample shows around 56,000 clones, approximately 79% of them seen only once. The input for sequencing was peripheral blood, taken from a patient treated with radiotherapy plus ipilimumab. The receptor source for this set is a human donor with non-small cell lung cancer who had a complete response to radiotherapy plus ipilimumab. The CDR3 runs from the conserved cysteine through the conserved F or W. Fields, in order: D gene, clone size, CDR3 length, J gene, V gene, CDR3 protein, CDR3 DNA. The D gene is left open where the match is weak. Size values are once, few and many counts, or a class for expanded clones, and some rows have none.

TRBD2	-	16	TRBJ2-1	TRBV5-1	CASSLLIAGGPDEQFF	TGCGCCAGCAGCTTGTTAATAGCGGGGGGGCCAGATGAGCAGTTCTTC
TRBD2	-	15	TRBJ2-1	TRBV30	CAWSVTLAGGNEQFF	TGTGCCTGGAGTGTCACGCTAGCGGGGGGAAATGAGCAGTTCTTC
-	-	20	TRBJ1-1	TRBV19	CASTLTLARVIQGLNTEAFF	TGTGCCAGTACCCTAACACTCGCGAGGGTAATACAGGGACTGAACACTGAAGCTTTCTTT
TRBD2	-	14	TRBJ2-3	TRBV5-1	CASSSGGTTDTQYF	TGCGCCAGCTCTAGCGGGGGGACCACAGATACGCAGTATTTT
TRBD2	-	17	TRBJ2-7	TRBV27	CASSGRSRAPLTYEQYF	TGTGCCAGCAGCGGGAGGTCCCGGGCCCCCTTAACCTACGAGCAGTACTTC
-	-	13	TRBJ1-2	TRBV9	CASSVTGYHGYTF	TGTGCCAGCAGCGTTACAGGGTACCATGGCTACACCTTC
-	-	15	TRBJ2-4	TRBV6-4	CASTQTNQGKNIQYF	TGTGCCAGCACCCAAACAAACCAGGGGAAGAACATTCAGTACTTC
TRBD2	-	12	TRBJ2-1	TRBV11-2	CASSPRTSGWVF	TGTGCCAGCAGCCCCAGGACTAGCGGTTGGGTCTTC
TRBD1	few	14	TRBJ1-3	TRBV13	CASSYGQGVNTIYF	TGTGCCAGCAGCTACGGACAGGGGGTAAACACCATATATTTT
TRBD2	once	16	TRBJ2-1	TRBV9	CASSDYSGVSYNEQFF	TGTGCCAGCAGCGACTATAGCGGGGTCTCCTACAATGAGCAGTTCTTC
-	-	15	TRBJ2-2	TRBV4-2	CASGASGTLTGELFF	TGTGCCAGCGGGGCCTCCGGGACTCTAACCGGGGAGCTGTTTTTT
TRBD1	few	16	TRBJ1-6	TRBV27	CASSLGFGQGSSPLHF	TGTGCCAGCAGTTTGGGGTTCGGACAGGGTAGCTCACCCCTCCACTTT
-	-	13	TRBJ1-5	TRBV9	CASSAYSNQPQHF	TGTGCCAGCAGCGCTTATAGCAATCAGCCCCAGCATTTT
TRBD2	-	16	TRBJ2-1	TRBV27	CASSPSSSGEANEQFF	TGTGCCAGCAGTCCCTCCTCTAGCGGGGAGGCCAATGAGCAGTTCTTC
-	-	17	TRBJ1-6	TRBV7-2	CASSLDRAAGSNSPLHF	TGTGCCAGCAGCTTAGATAGGGCCGCGGGCTCTAATTCACCCCTCCACTTT
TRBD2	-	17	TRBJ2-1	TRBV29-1	CSVEIAGLFYGYNEQFF	TGCAGCGTTGAGATAGCGGGGTTATTTTATGGCTACAATGAGCAGTTCTTC
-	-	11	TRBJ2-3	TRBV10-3	CATLSTDTQYF	TGTGCCACCCTTTCCACAGATACGCAGTATTTT
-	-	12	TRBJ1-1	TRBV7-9	CASSLEQTEAFF	TGTGCCAGCAGCTTAGAACAGACTGAAGCTTTCTTT
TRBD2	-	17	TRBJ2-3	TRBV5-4	CASSPFGLAGVTDTQYF	TGTGCCAGCAGCCCCTTCGGACTAGCGGGAGTCACAGATACGCAGTATTTT
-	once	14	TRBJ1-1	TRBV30	CAWTLAGTLTEAFF	TGTGCCTGGACCCTGGCCGGGACTCTCACTGAAGCTTTCTTT
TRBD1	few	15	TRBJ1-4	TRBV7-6	CASSDRGVGDEKLFF	TGTGCCAGCAGCGACAGGGGTGTGGGGGATGAAAAACTGTTTTTT
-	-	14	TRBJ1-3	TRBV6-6	CASSYGGSGNTIYF	TGTGCCAGCAGTTACGGCGGTTCTGGAAACACCATATATTTT
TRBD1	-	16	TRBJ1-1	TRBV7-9	CASSRRTGLMNTEAFF	TGTGCCAGCAGTCGTAGGACAGGTCTCATGAACACTGAAGCTTTCTTT
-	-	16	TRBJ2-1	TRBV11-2	CASSLADRSSYNEQFF	TGTGCCAGCAGCTTAGCCGACAGGAGCTCCTACAATGAGCAGTTCTTC
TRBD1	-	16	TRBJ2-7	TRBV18	CASSPLLSTGGGEQYF	TGTGCCAGCTCACCACTATTGTCCACAGGGGGTGGCGAGCAGTACTTC
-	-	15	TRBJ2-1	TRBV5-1	CASSLGWAGDNEQFF	TGCGCCAGCAGCTTGGGGTGGGCAGGGGACAATGAGCAGTTCTTC
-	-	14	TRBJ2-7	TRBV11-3	CASSCPLWGWEQYF	TGTGCCAGCAGCTGCCCATTGTGGGGCTGGGAGCAGTACTTC
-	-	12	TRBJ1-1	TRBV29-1	CSGGAPPTEAFF	TGCAGCGGCGGGGCTCCCCCCACTGAAGCTTTCTTT
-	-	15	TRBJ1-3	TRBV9	CASSTQGSSGNTIYF	TGTGCCAGCAGCACACAGGGATCCTCTGGAAACACCATATATTTT
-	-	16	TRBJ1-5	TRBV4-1	CASSQEMTYSNQPQHF	TGCGCCAGCAGCCAAGAAATGACTTATAGCAATCAGCCCCAGCATTTT
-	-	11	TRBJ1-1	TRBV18	CASSPRDMAFF	TGTGCCAGCTCACCCAGGGATATGGCTTTCTTT
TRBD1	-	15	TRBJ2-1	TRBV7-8	CASSVGQGWPGEQFF	TGTGCCAGCAGCGTGGGACAGGGGTGGCCTGGTGAGCAGTTCTTC
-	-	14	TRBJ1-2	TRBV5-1	CASSLNRDESGYTF	TGCGCCAGCAGCTTGAACCGGGATGAAAGTGGCTACACCTTC
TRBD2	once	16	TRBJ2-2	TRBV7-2	CASSLGASGGPGELFF	TGTGCCAGCAGCTTAGGGGCCAGCGGGGGGCCCGGGGAGCTGTTTTTT
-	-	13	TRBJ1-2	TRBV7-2	CASSSGVNYGYTF	TGTGCCAGCAGCTCAGGGGTTAACTATGGCTACACCTTC
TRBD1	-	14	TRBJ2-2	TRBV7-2	CASSRTGGTGELFF	TGTGCCAGCAGCCGAACAGGGGGCACCGGGGAGCTGTTTTTT
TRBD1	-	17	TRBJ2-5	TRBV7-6	CASSLGTGTGTKETQYF	TGTGCCAGCAGCTTAGGGACCGGGACAGGGACAAAAGAGACCCAGTACTTC
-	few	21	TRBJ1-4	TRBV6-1	CASSEVRGGPGRRPSNEKLFF	TGTGCCAGCAGTGAAGTACGCGGGGGCCCGGGAAGGCGACCATCAAATGAAAAACTGTTTTTT
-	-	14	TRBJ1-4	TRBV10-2	CASSGRGSREKLFF	TGCGCCAGCAGTGGGCGGGGCTCACGGGAAAAACTGTTTTTT
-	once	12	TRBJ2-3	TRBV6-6	CASRTPPGTQYF	TGTGCCAGCAGGACTCCCCCTGGTACGCAGTATTTT
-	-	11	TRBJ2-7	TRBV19	CASSTGYEQYF	TGTGCCAGTAGTACAGGCTACGAGCAGTACTTC
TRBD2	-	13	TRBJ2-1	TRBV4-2	CASSRGGYNEQFF	TGTGCCAGCAGCCGCGGGGGCTACAATGAGCAGTTCTTC
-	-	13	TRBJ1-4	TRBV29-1	CSVRTRGGEKLFF	TGCAGCGTAAGGACCAGGGGCGGTGAAAAACTGTTTTTT
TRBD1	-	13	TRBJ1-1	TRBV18	CASSPGQDTGAFF	TGTGCCAGCTCACCGGGACAGGACACGGGCGCTTTCTTT